This T cell receptor (beta chain) was captured in a study of Ad26.COV2.S vaccination and SARS-CoV-2 variants. Clones were sequenced by immunoSEQ multiplex PCR, and TCRdb holds only the in-frame ones, with some missing. The sample has 400,000 to 450,000 clones, roughly 87% seen once. As for treatment: roughly 18 received Ad26.COV2.S at low or high dose, single or two shots; 5 received placebo; per-sample allocation not given. Day 63 following the first vaccine or placebo injection was when the samples were taken. Germline CDR1 MNHNY, CDR2 SVGAGI (reference sequence). The CDR3 is 13 amino acids. Trimming took off 6 bases at V and 9 bases at J, with 18 bases between the two ends.

This clonotype was obtained from a person aged 18-60 years who received the Ad26.COV2.S COVID-19 vaccine or a placebo. The material sequenced was peripheral blood, taken in a trial of Ad26.COV2.S vaccine versus placebo. The V call is TRBV6-6, the J call TRBJ2-7; D possibly matches TRBD1 or TRBD2 (6 bases each). In nucleotides, the CDR3 is TGTGCCAGCAGGACTCAGGGGCCGGAGGGGCAGTACTTC. Protein product: CASRTQGPEGQYF.